The rows below give T cell receptor beta chains drawn from one sample of a study of glioma-infiltrating T cells. TCRdb re-analysed the multiplex PCR reads in MiXCR, keeping a single row per CDR3 protein. The sample carries around 170,000 distinct CDR3 sequences, approximately 40% recorded once. The specimen was glioma tissue, nonneoplastic brain tissue, or PBMCs (not recorded which). The receptor source for this set is a human donor with low-grade glioma or glioblastoma, undergoing nonglioma brain surgery, or in good health (not recorded which). Both conserved end residues are part of each CDR3. A D gene is named only where the DNA matches it firmly. Some rows mark clone size as missing; the rest say once, few, many or name a class of expanded clone.

clone size	J gene	D gene	V gene	CDR3 protein	CDR3 DNA
-	TRBJ2-7	-	TRBV20-1	CSAGSSAFPYEQYF	TGCAGTGCAGGGTCAAGTGCTTTCCCCTACGAGCAGTACTTC
-	TRBJ2-3	-	TRBV7-8	CASSLGRAGDTQYF	TGTGCCAGCAGCTTAGGAAGGGCAGGAGATACGCAGTATTTT
many	TRBJ2-2	TRBD2	TRBV6-1	CASSDSTSGSHGTGELFF	TGTGCCAGCAGTGATTCGACTAGCGGGAGTCATGGCACCGGGGAGCTGTTTTTT
medium-sized	TRBJ2-3	-	TRBV6-1	CASTYTDTQYF	TGTGCCAGCACCTACACAGATACGCAGTATTTT
many	TRBJ2-1	-	TRBV5-4	CASSVPDNEQFF	TGTGCCAGCAGCGTGCCGGACAATGAGCAGTTCTTC
many	TRBJ2-3	TRBD2	TRBV20-1	CSASPLGLAYYGGGRTDTQYF	TGCAGTGCTAGCCCTCTCGGACTAGCGTATTACGGGGGGGGTAGGACAGATACGCAGTATTTT
-	TRBJ2-2	TRBD2	TRBV7-9	CASSSGLAGATGELFF	TGTGCCAGCAGCTCCGGACTAGCGGGAGCGACCGGGGAGCTGTTTTTT
-	TRBJ2-1	TRBD1	TRBV2	CASRDRAYEQFF	TGTGCCAGCAGGGACAGGGCTTATGAGCAGTTCTTC
-	TRBJ2-1	-	TRBV4-1	CTSSQPASISYNEQFF	TGCACCAGCAGCCAACCCGCCTCGATCTCCTACAATGAGCAGTTCTTC
-	TRBJ2-5	-	TRBV7-9	CASSSAGKETQYF	TGTGCCAGCAGCTCGGCCGGAAAAGAGACCCAGTACTTC
-	TRBJ2-5	-	TRBV14	CASIQERIGTQYF	TGTGCCAGCATCCAAGAACGTATTGGGACCCAGTACTTC
many	TRBJ2-1	-	TRBV6-6	CASSYNEQFF	TGTGCCAGCAGTTACAATGAGCAGTTCTTC
many	TRBJ1-2	-	TRBV6-1	CASSEGGTFHYGYTF	TGTGCCAGCAGTGAAGGAGGCACCTTCCACTATGGCTACACCTTC
-	TRBJ2-3	-	TRBV24-1	CATSDPSGATDTQYF	TGTGCCACAAGTGACCCTTCCGGGGCCACAGATACGCAGTATTTT
few	TRBJ2-1	TRBD1	TRBV19	CASSKPRGTYNEQFF	TGTGCCAGTAGTAAACCCAGGGGGACCTACAATGAGCAGTTCTTC
-	TRBJ1-5	-	TRBV4-1	CASSQEGSQVGNQPQHF	TGCGCCAGCAGCCAAGAAGGGAGCCAGGTTGGCAATCAGCCCCAGCATTTT
-	TRBJ2-2	-	TRBV12-3/TRBV12-4	CASSSSGLNTGELFF	TGTGCCAGCAGCTCATCTGGGTTGAACACCGGGGAGCTGTTTTTT
few	TRBJ2-4	TRBD1	TRBV4-1	CASSQDEDRGLNIQYF	TGCGCCAGCAGCCAAGATGAGGACAGGGGATTGAACATTCAGTACTTC
many	TRBJ1-4	-	TRBV7-7	CASSLALHEKLFF	TGTGCCAGCAGCTTAGCCTTACATGAAAAACTGTTTTTT
-	TRBJ2-1	-	TRBV11-2	CASSLLIEAPGNEQFF	TGTGCCAGCAGCTTACTCATAGAGGCTCCTGGCAATGAGCAGTTCTTC
once	TRBJ2-3	TRBD2	TRBV5-4	CASSAGTSGRGDTQYF	TGTGCCAGCAGCGCAGGGACTAGCGGGAGAGGAGATACGCAGTATTTT
-	TRBJ2-1	TRBD2	TRBV27	CASSILAGANEQFF	TGTGCCAGCAGTATACTAGCGGGAGCAAATGAGCAGTTCTTC
-	TRBJ2-5	-	TRBV20-1	CSALQKGRETQYF	TGCAGTGCACTACAAAAGGGGCGTGAGACCCAGTACTTC
-	TRBJ1-4	-	TRBV12-3/TRBV12-4	CASRETGKLFF	TGTGCCAGCAGGGAGACAGGAAAACTGTTTTTT
-	TRBJ1-2	-	TRBV7-8	CASSLGRYGYGYTF	TGTGCCAGCAGCTTAGGCAGGTACGGCTATGGCTACACCTTC
once	TRBJ2-1	-	TRBV3-1	CASRCPGNEQFF	TGTGCCAGCAGGTGTCCAGGAAATGAGCAGTTCTTC
many	TRBJ2-1	-	TRBV15	CATSTTGTLNNYNEQFF	TGTGCCACCAGCACTACAGGGACGCTGAATAACTACAATGAGCAGTTCTTC
few	TRBJ2-2	-	TRBV24-1	CATSASDRTGSGELFF	TGTGCCACCAGTGCATCCGACAGGACCGGATCCGGGGAGCTGTTTTTT
-	TRBJ2-5	-	TRBV3-1	CASSNFHLPVGEETQYF	TGTGCCAGCAGCAATTTCCACCTCCCAGTAGGGGAAGAGACCCAGTACTTC
-	TRBJ1-5	TRBD1	TRBV20-1	CSARPPGTGLLGNQHQHF	TGCAGTGCTAGACCCCCCGGGACAGGGTTGTTAGGCAATCAGCACCAGCATTTT
-	TRBJ2-7	-	TRBV13	CASSWVGRSSEQYF	TGTGCCAGCAGCTGGGTGGGAAGATCTTCCGAGCAGTACTTC
few	TRBJ2-5	-	TRBV10-3	CAISDREKQETQYF	TGTGCCATCAGTGACAGGGAAAAACAAGAGACCCAGTACTTC
many	TRBJ1-6	-	TRBV6-1	CASSPPGAVNSPLHF	TGTGCCAGCAGTCCCCCCGGGGCGGTAAATTCACCCCTCCACTTT
-	TRBJ2-4	-	TRBV2	CASRLGVSGNIQYF	TGTGCCAGCAGGCTAGGAGTGTCCGGAAACATTCAGTACTTC
-	TRBJ2-3	TRBD2	TRBV4-1	CAISQYRLAEDTQYF	TGCGCCATCAGCCAATACCGACTAGCCGAAGATACGCAGTATTTT
many	TRBJ1-1	-	TRBV6-1	CASRGLLYSDFF	TGTGCCAGCCGTGGACTGTTATATTCGGATTTCTTT
many	TRBJ2-3	-	TRBV20-1	CSASRNLQDTQYF	TGCAGTGCTTCCCGTAACTTGCAAGATACGCAGTATTTT
-	TRBJ1-1	-	TRBV19	CASSKTGHTNTEAFF	TGTGCCAGTAGTAAAACGGGGCATACGAACACTGAAGCTTTCTTT
many	TRBJ2-5	TRBD1	TRBV20-1	CSARDPRGYQETQYF	TGCAGTGCTAGAGATCCCAGGGGGTACCAAGAGACCCAGTACTTC
-	TRBJ1-1	TRBD1	TRBV6-2/TRBV6-3	CARNTGGTEALF	TGTGCCAGAAATACAGGGGGCACTGAAGCTTTATTT
few	TRBJ1-4	TRBD1	TRBV12-3/TRBV12-4	CASSLTGTGVEKLFF	TGTGCCAGCAGTCTCACCGGGACAGGGGTGGAAAAACTGTTTTTT
few	TRBJ1-1	-	TRBV5-1	CASSSNWGAFF	TGCGCCAGCAGCTCTAACTGGGGTGCTTTCTTT